This T cell receptor beta chain was sequenced during a study of vaccination and CD4 T cells after COVID-19. As concerns this clonotype: The antigen is undetermined.

The V end lost 2 bases, the J end lost 4 bases, and 11 bases lay between the germline ends. Germline-derived CDR1 and CDR2 are MNHNS and SASEGT. CDR3 length: 14 amino acids. The time point: late sampling 161 to 241 days after vaccination in a few convalescent patients. The treatment is: approximately nine-day PBMC culture with coronavirus spike peptide pools or control peptides (ViraFEST assay). Sequencing of DNA taken from cultured CD4+ T cells relied on the Oncomine TCR Beta short-read assay. From cultured CD4+ T cells, genomic DNA was extracted. One entry per CDR3 protein, called by TCRdb with MiXCR from the PCR reads. The data contain about 17,000 distinct CDR3 sequences, approximately 50% of them singletons.

The gene calls are TRBV6-1 and TRBJ1-1, with D possibly being TRBD1 (5 bases). This receptor was taken from a human donor who had recovered from COVID-19. Sequenced material: CD4+ T cells from blood, cultured in vitro, taken about 7 months after SARS-CoV-2 vaccination. DNA of the CDR3: TGTGCCAGCAGTGAATCGTGGGGGGGCACTGAAGCTTTCTTT. Translating it yields CASSESWGGTEAFF.